The 10 T cell receptor beta chains below were found in one sample sequenced in a study of blood T cell repertoires in COVID-19. The protocol was immunoSEQ multiplex PCR, while the TCRdb copy is restricted to in-frame clones and leaves out a portion. The table has 110,000 to 150,000 clones, about nine tenths seen once; the top ten hold about 10%. The sequencing sample was made of peripheral blood. The receptors come from a man in his fifties or sixties with active or convalescent COVID-19.

The chain combines TRBV28 with TRBJ1-5; D gene unclear. Germline-derived CDR1 and CDR2 are MDHEN and SYDVKM. This CDR3 spans 13 amino acids. Trimming left V 2 bases short and J 7 bases short, with 9 bases between. DNA for the CDR3: TGTGCCAGCAGTTTAGGGCCAGGACAGCCCCAGCATTTT. It is translated as CASSLGPGQPQHF.

V is TRBV7-9 and J is TRBJ1-2, with 9 bases fitting TRBD1. Germline CDR1 SEHNR, CDR2 FQNEAQ (reference sequence). The CDR3 runs 14 residues. V lost 4 bases and J lost 7; bases outside the gene matches: 7. CDR3 bases: TGTGCCAGCAGCTCCCGGGACAGGGCTGGTGGCTACACCTTC. This sequence encodes CASSSRDRAGGYTF.

The chain has TRBV30 and TRBJ1-5; 11 positions agree with TRBD1. V shed 3 bases and J 6 bases; nucleotides not matched to a gene: 10. The germline gives CDR1 GTSNPN, CDR2 SVGIG (reference sequence). The CDR3 runs 16 residues. The CDR3 coding sequence is TGTGCCTGGAGCCCCCCCGGGACAGGGGGAGGTCAGCCCCAGCATTTT. It yields the protein CAWSPPGTGGGQPQHF.

The chain employs TRBV27 and TRBJ2-4; 8 bases match TRBD1. V shed 2 bases and J 7 bases; nucleotides not matched to a gene: 4. CDR3 length: 14 amino acids. Germline CDR1 MNHEY, CDR2 SMNVEV (reference sequence). The DNA of the CDR3 is TGTGCCAGCAGTTTACGGCAGGGGGCGAACATTCAGTACTTC. It is translated as CASSLRQGANIQYF.

The chain combines TRBV7-9 with TRBJ2-7; 9 bases line up with TRBD1. Germline V gene sequence: CDR1 SEHNR, CDR2 FQNEAQ (reference sequence). Trimming removed 5 bases from V and 2 bases from J; junction bases left unmatched: 4. This CDR3 is 14 amino acids long. The CDR3 DNA reads as TGTGCCAGCAGCCAGGACAGGGGCACCTACGAGCAGTACTTC. Residues: CASSQDRGTYEQYF.

The chain is built from TRBV5-6 and TRBJ1-6, with a weak D call TRBD1 (6 bases). CDR3 size: 14 residues. Trimming left V 5 bases short and J 8 bases short, with 14 bases between. Germline V gene sequence: CDR1 SGHDT, CDR2 YYEEEE. The CDR3 reads CASRLQGADSPLHF. The CDR3 nucleotides are TGTGCCAGCAGGCTACAGGGTGCGGATTCACCCCTCCACTTT.

This chain uses TRBV18 with TRBJ1-1, with 7 positions matching TRBD1. V was clipped by 4 bases and J by 1 base; unmatched bases: 6. The CDR3 has 15 residues. Germline V gives CDR1 KGHSH, CDR2 LQKENI. CDR3 residues: CASSLEQGRNTEAFF. Here the CDR3 DNA reads TGTGCCAGCTCACTTGAACAGGGGAGGAACACTGAAGCTTTCTTT. Based on the CDR3 plus reference TRBV18 and TRBJ1-1, the full variable domain is NAGVMQNPRHLVRRRGQEARLRCSPMKGHSHVYWYRQLPEEGLKFMVYLQKENIIDESGMPKERFSAEFPKEGPSILRIQQVVRGDSAAYFCASSLEQGRNTEAFFGQGTRLTVV.

The chain recombines TRBV7-3 with TRBJ2-7, with TRBD1 matching over 10 bases. With 3 bases clipped from V and 2 bases from J, the junction kept 4 bases outside the gene matches. The CDR3 has 15 residues. CDR1 and CDR2 (germline): SGHTA, FQGTGA. Here the CDR3 DNA reads TGTGCCAGCAGCTTGACGGGACAGGGGCCCTACGAGCAGTACTTC. This encodes CASSLTGQGPYEQYF.

There are a few counts of this clone. The J gene is TRBJ1-6, the V gene TRBV19; 8 bases map to TRBD1. From germline, CDR1 is LNHDA and CDR2 SQIVND (reference sequence). This CDR3 contains 16 residues. With V trimmed by 4 bases and J by 9 bases, 11 bases remained unmatched. The CDR3 spells CASSTGQGNPGSPLHF. CDR3 coding DNA: TGTGCCAGTAGTACCGGACAGGGTAATCCTGGTTCACCCCTCCACTTT. Drawing the rest from reference TRBV19 and TRBJ1-6, the complete variable domain is DGGITQSPKYLFRKEGQNVTLSCEQNLNHDAMYWYRQDPGQGLRLIYYSQIVNDFQKGDIAEGYSVSREKKESFPLTVTSAQKNPTAFYLCASSTGQGNPGSPLHFGNGTRLTVT.

V usage is TRBV28 and J usage is TRBJ2-7; D is ambiguous. V was pared by 6 bases and J by 1 base, with 13 bases between. This CDR3 comprises 14 residues. CDR1 is MDHEN, CDR2 SYDVKM, per germline. The CDR3 DNA sequence: TGTGCCAGCAGCCGTCGTGGCCTTTCCTACGAGCAGTACTTC. It yields the protein CASSRRGLSYEQYF. Combining the CDR3 with reference TRBV28 and TRBJ2-7 gives the whole variable domain DVKVTQSSRYLVKRTGEKVFLECVQDMDHENMFWYRQDPGLGLRLIYFSYDVKMKEKGDIPEGYSVSREKKERFSLILESASTNQTSMYLCASSRRGLSYEQYFGPGTRLTVT.